This T cell receptor (beta chain) was captured in a study of blood T cell repertoires in COVID-19. In the study overall: T cells, B-cell-depleted T cells, or PBMCs provided the cDNA or gDNA that served as material.

Sequencing used immunoSEQ multiplex PCR; TCRdb keeps in-frame clones, though not all of them. The sample has about 210,000 clones, roughly nine tenths seen once. Germline V gene lookup returns CDR1 SGHTA and CDR2 FQGNSA. CDR3 size: 15 residues. The junction had 12 bases not matched to a gene; V was cut back by 5 bases and J by 8 bases. This receptor was taken from a woman in her 70s with acute or convalescent COVID-19. Sequencing used peripheral blood. The J gene is TRBJ1-2, the V gene TRBV7-2; 9 positions agree with TRBD1. In DNA, the CDR3 is TGTGCCAGCAGCGGTCCGGGACAGGGAACGGGAGGCTACACCTTC. As protein: CASSGPGQGTGGYTF.